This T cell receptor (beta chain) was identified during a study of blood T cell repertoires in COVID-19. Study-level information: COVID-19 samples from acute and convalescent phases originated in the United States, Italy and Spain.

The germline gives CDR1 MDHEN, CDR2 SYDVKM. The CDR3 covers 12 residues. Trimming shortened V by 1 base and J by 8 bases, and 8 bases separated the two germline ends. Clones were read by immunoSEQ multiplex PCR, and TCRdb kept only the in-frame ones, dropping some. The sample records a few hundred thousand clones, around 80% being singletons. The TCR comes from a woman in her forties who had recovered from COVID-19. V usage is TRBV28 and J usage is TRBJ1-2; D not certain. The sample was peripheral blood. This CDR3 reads CASSLLSFGYTF. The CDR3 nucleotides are TGTGCCAGCAGTTTATTAAGCTTCGGCTACACCTTC.